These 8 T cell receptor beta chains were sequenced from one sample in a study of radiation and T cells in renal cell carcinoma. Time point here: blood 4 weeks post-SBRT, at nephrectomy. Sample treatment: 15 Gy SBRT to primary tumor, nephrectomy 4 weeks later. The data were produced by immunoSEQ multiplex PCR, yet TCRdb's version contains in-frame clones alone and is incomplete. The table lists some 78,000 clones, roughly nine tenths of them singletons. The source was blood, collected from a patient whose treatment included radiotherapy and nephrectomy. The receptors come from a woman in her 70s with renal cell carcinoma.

CDR3 bases: TGTGCCAGTAGTCGGACAGCTAGGACGGGTGGCACAGATACGCAGTATTTT. As protein: CASSRTARTGGTDTQYF. The chain employs TRBV19 and TRBJ2-3; D possibly corresponds to TRBD1 (6 bases). The length of the CDR3 is 17 residues. V was clipped by 5 bases and J by 1 base, with 19 bases between them. The germline gives CDR1 LNHDA, CDR2 SQIVND (reference sequence).

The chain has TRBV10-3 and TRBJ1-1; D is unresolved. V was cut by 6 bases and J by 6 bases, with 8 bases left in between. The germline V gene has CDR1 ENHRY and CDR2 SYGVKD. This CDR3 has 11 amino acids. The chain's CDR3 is CAIRMKAEAFF. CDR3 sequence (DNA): TGTGCCATCAGGATGAAGGCTGAAGCTTTCTTT.

The CDR3 region has the DNA TGTGCCAGTAGTCCCTCTCGGGACTTTCACTATGGCTACACCTTC. Protein: CASSPSRDFHYGYTF. The rearrangement uses TRBV19 and TRBJ1-2, with D tentatively TRBD1 (5 bases). Trimming took 5 bases from V and 3 from J, leaving 16 bases between them. Per germline, CDR1 LNHDA and CDR2 SQIVND (reference sequence). The CDR3 runs 15 residues.

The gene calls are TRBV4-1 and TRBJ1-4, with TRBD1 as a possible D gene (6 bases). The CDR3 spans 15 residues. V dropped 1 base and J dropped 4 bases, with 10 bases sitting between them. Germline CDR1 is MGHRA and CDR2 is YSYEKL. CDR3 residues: CASSQGDRNNEKLFF. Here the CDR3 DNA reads TGCGCCAGCAGCCAAGGAGACAGGAATAATGAAAAACTGTTTTTT.

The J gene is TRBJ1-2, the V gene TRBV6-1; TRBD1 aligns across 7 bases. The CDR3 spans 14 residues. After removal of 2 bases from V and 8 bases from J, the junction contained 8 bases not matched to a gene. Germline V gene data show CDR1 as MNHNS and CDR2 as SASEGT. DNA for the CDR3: TGTGCCAGCAGTGAACGCAGGGGGTTTGGAGGCTACACCTTC. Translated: CASSERRGFGGYTF.

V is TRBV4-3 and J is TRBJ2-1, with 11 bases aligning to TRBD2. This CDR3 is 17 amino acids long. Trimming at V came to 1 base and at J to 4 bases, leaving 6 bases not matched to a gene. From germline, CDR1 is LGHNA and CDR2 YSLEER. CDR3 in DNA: TGCGCCAGCAGCCAAGGCTCGACTAGCGGGGAGTACAATGAGCAGTTCTTC. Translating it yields CASSQGSTSGEYNEQFF.

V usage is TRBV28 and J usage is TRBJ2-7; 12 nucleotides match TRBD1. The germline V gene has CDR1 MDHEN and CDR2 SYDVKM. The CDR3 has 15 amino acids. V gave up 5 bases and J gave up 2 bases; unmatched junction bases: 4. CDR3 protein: CASSTGQGAPYEQYF. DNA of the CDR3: TGTGCCAGCAGTACGGGACAGGGGGCTCCCTACGAGCAGTACTTC.

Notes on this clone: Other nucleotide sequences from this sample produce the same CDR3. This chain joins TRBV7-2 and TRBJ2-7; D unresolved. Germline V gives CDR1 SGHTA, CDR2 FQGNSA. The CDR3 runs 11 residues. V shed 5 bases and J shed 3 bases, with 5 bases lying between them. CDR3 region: CASSTSYEQYF. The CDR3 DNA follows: TGTGCCAGCAGCACAAGCTACGAGCAGTACTTC.